This T cell receptor beta chain appears in the sequencing data of a study of shared clonotypes between healthy human individuals. Once extracted for a subset, genomic DNA was divided evenly among several immunoSEQ plates. The protocol was immunoSEQ multiplex PCR, while the TCRdb copy is restricted to in-frame clones and leaves out a portion. The table includes 100,000 or so clones, roughly 70% detected once. This CDR3 has 16 residues. With V trimmed by 3 bases and J by 6 bases, 11 bases remained unmatched. CDR1 and CDR2 (germline): SQVTM, ANQGSEA. The clonotype was recovered from a woman in her 30s in good health. The chain couples TRBV29-1 to TRBJ1-1; 12 positions agree with TRBD1. Sequencing was carried out using memory CD8+ T cells sorted from blood. The subset was: CD45RO+ cells pooled with CCR7-negative TemRA cells. The chain's CDR3 is CSVDEVPGQGAAEAFF. The DNA for the CDR3 is TGCAGCGTTGATGAGGTCCCGGGACAGGGGGCCGCTGAAGCTTTCTTT.